These 26 T cell receptor beta chains were all obtained from the same sample, sequenced in a study of shared clonotypes between healthy human individuals. Clones were sequenced by immunoSEQ multiplex PCR, and TCRdb holds only the in-frame ones, with some missing. The sample carries some 900,000 clones, 60% to 85% recorded once. What was sequenced was memory CD4+ T cells sorted from blood. Subset given: CD45RA-negative fraction. The source of these receptors is a man aged 18 to 29 in good health.

This clone was recorded only once. The rearrangement uses TRBV2 and TRBJ1-3, with 8 bases matching TRBD1. Germline-derived CDR1 and CDR2 are SNHLY and FYNNEI. The CDR3 is 21 amino acids. After removal of 5 bases from V and 2 bases from J, the junction contained 23 bases not matched to a gene. The CDR3 DNA reads as TGTGCCAGCAGTTTGGTAGGAGCCAAGATAAGACAGGGGACTACTGGAAACACCATATATTTT. Residues: CASSLVGAKIRQGTTGNTIYF.

The J gene is TRBJ1-3, the V gene TRBV10-3; TRBD1 is a possible D gene (5 bases). The CDR3 spans 14 residues. Trimming pared 11 bases from V and 4 bases from J, leaving 18 bases between. Germline assignment: CDR1 ENHRY and CDR2 SYGVKD. The CDR3 sequence is CASTLRVAGNTIYF. CDR3 DNA sequence: TGTGCCTCGACACTCAGGGTAGCGGGAAACACCATATATTTT.

The V call is TRBV6-1, the J call TRBJ2-7; D is unresolved. The CDR3 extends over 13 amino acids. From germline, CDR1 is MNHNS and CDR2 SASEGT. V lost 4 bases and J lost 4, with 11 bases in between. The DNA of the CDR3 is TGTGCCAGCAGTGGTTCACACGGTTACGAGCAGTACTTC. Translating gives CASSGSHGYEQYF.

This sequence joins TRBV28 and TRBJ1-2; no clear D. Germline V gene lookup returns CDR1 MDHEN and CDR2 SYDVKM. V was pared by 7 bases and J by 4 bases, with 16 bases between. The length of the CDR3 is 14 residues. The DNA of the CDR3 is TGTGCCAGCACCCTTGAGGCAGTCTCCTATGGCTACACCTTC. This encodes CASTLEAVSYGYTF.

As to this clone: This likely stems from a read error, as it lies one base from a far larger clone. Other DNA sequences of this sample code for an identical CDR3. V is TRBV6-1 and J is TRBJ1-1; tentatively, D is TRBD1 (6 bases). The CDR3 has 13 residues. V gave up 6 bases and J gave up 5 bases, with 13 bases separating them. CDR1 and CDR2 from the germline V gene are MNHNS and SASEGT. The CDR3 DNA sequence: TGTGCCAGCAGCGGACAGCTTCGGACTGAAGCTTTCTTT. This sequence encodes CASSGQLRTEAFF.

V gene TRBV5-8 combines with J gene TRBJ2-2; tentatively, D is TRBD1 (6 bases). The germline V gene has CDR1 SGHTS and CDR2 YDEGEE. The CDR3 spans 15 residues. Trimming left V 4 bases short and J 0 bases short, with 10 bases between. The CDR3 loop is CASSLEGANTGELFF. The CDR3 DNA follows: TGTGCCAGCAGCCTCGAGGGGGCGAACACCGGGGAGCTGTTTTTT.

The chain couples TRBV10-3 to TRBJ1-1, with 7 bases that match TRBD1. Germline CDR1 reads ENHRY; CDR2 reads SYGVKD. Unmatched junction bases numbered 4, after V lost 4 bases and J lost 8 bases. CDR3 size: 12 residues. In DNA, the CDR3 is TGTGCCATCAGTGCCTGGGACAGAGAAGCTTTCTTT. It is translated as CAISAWDREAFF.

The gene calls are TRBV5-6 and TRBJ2-2; 7 nucleotides match TRBD1. The CDR3 has 15 amino acids. J lost 1 base, V lost 2 bases, and 2 bases had no gene match. CDR1 is SGHDT, CDR2 YYEEEE, per germline. The DNA of the CDR3 is TGTGCCAGCAGCTTTTGGACAGGGAACACCGGGGAGCTGTTTTTT. Its translation: CASSFWTGNTGELFF.

The rearrangement uses TRBV30 and TRBJ2-2; TRBD2 is a possible D gene (6 bases). V gave up 6 bases and J gave up 0 bases, with 14 bases separating them. Germline V gene sequence: CDR1 GTSNPN, CDR2 SVGIG (reference sequence). The CDR3 consists of 15 residues. The CDR3 bases are TGTGCCTGCCGGGGCCGGGAGACGAACACCGGGGAGCTGTTTTTT. Protein product: CACRGRETNTGELFF.

This clone was seen more than once but under ten times. The chain has TRBV15 and TRBJ2-7; D gene unclear. The CDR3 length is 15 residues. V gave up 0 bases and J gave up 3 bases, with 12 bases separating them. Germline assignment: CDR1 LNHNV and CDR2 YYDKDF (reference sequence). CDR3 loop: CATSRENRWGYEQYF. The CDR3 DNA sequence: TGTGCCACCAGCAGAGAGAACAGATGGGGCTACGAGCAGTACTTC.

The chain carries TRBV11-2 and TRBJ2-4; possible D gene TRBD1, 6 bases. Germline CDR1 reads SGHAT; CDR2 reads FQNNGV. This CDR3 has 14 amino acids. Trimming pared 1 base from V and 9 bases from J, leaving 13 bases between. In nucleotides, the CDR3 is TGTGCCAGCAGCTTAGTGCTTGAGGACAGCATTCAGTACTTC. Amino acids: CASSLVLEDSIQYF.

With regard to this clone: A single base separates this from a much larger clone, so it may be a read error. J is TRBJ2-7 and V is TRBV2; D gene unclear. Germline loops: CDR1 SNHLY, CDR2 FYNNEI. The CDR3 sequence is 12 residues long. In DNA form, the CDR3 reads TGTGCCAGCAGCCTCGACATCTACGAGCAGCACTTC. Protein sequence: CASSLDIYEQHF. Full variable domain (missing parts from reference TRBV2 and TRBJ2-7): EPEVTQTPSHQVTQMGQEVILRCVPISNHLYFYWYRQILGQKVEFLVSFYNNEISEKSEIFDDQFSVERPDGSNFTLKIRSTKLEDSAMYFCASSLDIYEQHFGPGTRLTVT.

This clone appeared a single time. This sequence joins TRBV5-1 and TRBJ2-2, with D possibly TRBD1 on 5 matching bases. V was shortened by 4 bases and J by 7 bases, with 11 bases between the two germline ends. The germline gives CDR1 SGHRS, CDR2 YFSETQ. CDR3 length equals 13 residues. The CDR3 loop is CASSGHQNGELFF. In nucleotides, the CDR3 is TGCGCCAGCAGCGGACACCAGAACGGGGAGCTGTTTTTT.

As concerns this clone: This sample includes further DNA sequences coding for the same CDR3. This chain joins TRBV15 and TRBJ1-2, with D maybe TRBD1 (6 bases). Trimming took off 3 bases at V and 4 bases at J, with 6 bases between the two ends. The CDR3 spans 12 residues. The germline V gene encodes CDR1 LNHNV and CDR2 YYDKDF (reference sequence). In DNA, the CDR3 is TGTGCCACCAGCAGGGACAGCTATGGCTACACCTTC. Protein product: CATSRDSYGYTF.

This clone was seen once. The genes are TRBV10-3 and TRBJ2-7; a weak D match, TRBD2 (5 bases). The CDR3 consists of 13 residues. Germline V gene lookup returns CDR1 ENHRY and CDR2 SYGVKD. V was shortened by 4 bases and J by 6 bases, with 13 bases between the two germline ends. The CDR3 region is CAISVSGTAEQYF. The CDR3 DNA is TGTGCCATCAGTGTGAGCGGAACAGCCGAGCAGTACTTC.

V is TRBV11-2 and J is TRBJ1-1; D unresolved. The ends were cut back, 3 bases at V and 7 bases at J, with 6 bases in the middle. CDR1 is SGHAT, CDR2 FQNNGV, per germline. The CDR3 has 11 residues. CDR3 in amino acids: CASSFLNEAFF. The CDR3 DNA reads as TGTGCCAGCAGCTTCCTAAATGAAGCTTTCTTT.

This clone was seen once. The chain carries TRBV6-5 and TRBJ2-1; no reliable D call. Germline V gives CDR1 MNHEY, CDR2 SVGAGI. There are 16 residues in the CDR3. V lost 4 bases to trimming and J lost 0 bases, with 13 bases between them. CDR3 amino acids: CASSLASYSSYNEQFF. The CDR3, as DNA: TGTGCCAGCAGTTTAGCTTCCTATAGCTCCTACAATGAGCAGTTCTTC.

This rearrangement joins TRBV27 to TRBJ1-1, with TRBD1 as a possible D gene (6 bases). Germline V gene sequence: CDR1 MNHEY, CDR2 SMNVEV (reference sequence). The CDR3 is 13 residues long. V was pared by 5 bases and J by 8 bases, with 15 bases between. The CDR3 DNA follows: TGTGCCAGCAGTATTACAGGGTCTGGGGAAGCTTTCTTT. Translated: CASSITGSGEAFF.

The CDR3 region is CASSLGQGLNQPQHF. For the CDR3, the DNA is TGTGCCAGCAGCTTGGGACAGGGACTCAATCAGCCCCAGCATTTT. The rearrangement links TRBV5-5 to TRBJ1-5, with 7 bases that match TRBD1. The CDR3 runs to 15 residues. CDR1 and CDR2 (germline): SGHKS, YYEKEE (reference sequence). The V gene end was trimmed by 0 bases and the J gene end by 3 bases; junction bases not matched to a gene: 3.

V is TRBV10-3 and J is TRBJ2-2; D is unclear. V was cut by 6 bases and J by 4 bases, with 15 bases left in between. From germline, CDR1 is ENHRY and CDR2 SYGVKD. The CDR3 loop spans 15 amino acids. The CDR3 spells CAISSVTRGTGELFF. CDR3 sequence (DNA): TGTGCCATCAGCAGTGTGACCCGCGGCACCGGGGAGCTGTTTTTT.

The DNA of the CDR3 is TGTGCCAGCAGCTTAGATTGGGGACAGGGGTACAATGAGCAGTTCTTC. Translated: CASSLDWGQGYNEQFF. V is TRBV7-9 and J is TRBJ2-1, with 10 nucleotides matching TRBD1. Germline V gene data show CDR1 as SEHNR and CDR2 as FQNEAQ (reference sequence). Losses at the gene ends were 1 base for V and 4 bases for J; bases not matched to a gene: 4. This CDR3 contains 16 residues.

V is TRBV10-3 and J is TRBJ2-2; 9 bases line up with TRBD2. V was clipped by 4 bases and J by 6 bases; unmatched bases: 12. The CDR3 extends over 17 amino acids. Germline V gene data show CDR1 as ENHRY and CDR2 as SYGVKD. CDR3 nucleotide sequence: TGTGCCATCAGTGGACAACCTAGCGGGACTATGGCCGGGGAGCTGTTTTTT. It is translated as CAISGQPSGTMAGELFF.

The chain links TRBV4-2 to TRBJ2-2, with TRBD2 matching 12 bases. Losses at the gene ends were 4 bases for V and 8 bases for J; bases not matched to a gene: 8. The CDR3 is 16 residues long. The germline CDR1 and CDR2 sequences are LGHNA and YNFKEQ. The CDR3 DNA is TGTGCCAGCAGCCGCGGACAACTAGCGGGGGGAGGGGAGCTGTTTTTT. Translating it yields CASSRGQLAGGGELFF.

This clone has at least ten counts. This CDR3 is also generated by other DNA sequences in the sample. J is TRBJ1-5 and V is TRBV7-2, with D perhaps matching TRBD1 (6 bases). Trimming cost V 4 bases and J 1 base, with 11 bases left between them. The CDR3 is made up of 15 amino acids. Germline CDR1 reads SGHTA; CDR2 reads FQGNSA. The CDR3, as DNA: TGTGCCAGCAGCTCGGGGGGGGCGAGCAATCAGCCCCAGCATTTT. Encoded protein: CASSSGGASNQPQHF.

The J gene is TRBJ2-5, the V gene TRBV7-2; TRBD2 matches at 7 bases. Germline CDR1 and CDR2: SGHTA and FQGNSA. The CDR3 sequence is 15 residues long. The trim removed 5 bases at V and 3 bases at J, leaving 9 bases unmatched. In DNA form, the CDR3 reads TGTGCCAGCAGCCCTAGACTAGCCGGGGAAGAGACCCAGTACTTC. Translation: CASSPRLAGEETQYF.

A few counts support this clone. The chain combines TRBV19 with TRBJ1-5; D is unclear. The V and J ends lost 0 bases and 5 bases respectively, with 11 bases between them. The CDR3 is 15 amino acids. Germline assignment: CDR1 LNHDA and CDR2 SQIVND (reference sequence). The CDR3 loop reads CASSIDLIGYQPQHF. The CDR3 DNA reads as TGTGCCAGTAGTATAGATCTCATAGGGTATCAGCCCCAGCATTTT. Looking up the rest from reference TRBV19 and TRBJ1-5 gives the full variable domain: DGGITQSPKYLFRKEGQNVTLSCEQNLNHDAMYWYRQDPGQGLRLIYYSQIVNDFQKGDIAEGYSVSREKKESFPLTVTSAQKNPTAFYLCASSIDLIGYQPQHFGDGTRLSIL.